A single sample gave rise to the 24 T cell receptor beta chains below, sequenced in a study of shared clonotypes between healthy human individuals. Libraries were prepared by immunoSEQ multiplex PCR; TCRdb keeps only in-frame clonotypes and omits some of them. This table has some 630,000 clones, about 96% appearing once. CD45RO-negative CD8 cells positively selected for CCR7 made up the naive population, which excluded terminally differentiated effector memory CD45RA+ cells. The source material was naive CD8+ T cells sorted from blood. All receptors come from a woman aged 25-40 years in good health.

The chain carries TRBV29-1 and TRBJ1-2; no definite D call. CDR3 length: 12 amino acids. Per the germline V gene, CDR1 is SQVTM and CDR2 is ANQGSEA. The V end was cut by 3 bases, the J end by 4 bases, with 9 bases between. Here the CDR3 reads CSVEGWRYGYTF. In DNA form, the CDR3 reads TGCAGCGTTGAGGGGTGGCGCTATGGCTACACCTTC.

The chain employs TRBV4-1 and TRBJ2-1; 7 bases agree with TRBD2. The germline V gene has CDR1 MGHRA and CDR2 YSYEKL. The CDR3 runs to 17 residues. With 0 bases clipped from V and 4 bases from J, the junction kept 9 bases outside the gene matches. CDR3 region: CASSQDLSSGTYNEQFF. As DNA, the CDR3 is TGCGCCAGCAGCCAAGATCTGTCTAGCGGTACTTACAATGAGCAGTTCTTC.

The rearrangement links TRBV11-3 to TRBJ1-3, with D unclear. The CDR3 runs to 16 residues. V was cut by 5 bases and J by 0 bases, with 14 bases left in between. CDR1 and CDR2 from the germline V gene are SGHNT and YENEEA. In DNA, the CDR3 is TGTGCCAGCAGCGCAGTGGGCCGACTCTCTGGAAACACCATATATTTT. This translates into CASSAVGRLSGNTIYF. Drawing the rest from reference TRBV11-3 and TRBJ1-3, the complete variable domain is EAGVVQSPRYKIIEKKQPVAFWCNPISGHNTLYWYLQNLGQGPELLIRYENEEAVDDSQLPKDRFSAERLKGVDSTLKIQPAELGDSAVYLCASSAVGRLSGNTIYFGEGSWLTVV.

This chain connects TRBV11-2 to TRBJ2-7, with a weak D call TRBD1 (6 bases). The germline V gene encodes CDR1 SGHAT and CDR2 FQNNGV. Trimming pared 5 bases from V and 3 bases from J, leaving 14 bases between. The CDR3 has 14 amino acids. The CDR3 reads CASSRTTGYYEQYF. The CDR3 coding sequence is TGTGCCAGCAGCCGAACGACAGGCTACTACGAGCAGTACTTC.

This sequence joins TRBV10-3 and TRBJ1-1, with 8 bases aligning to TRBD1. Germline assignment: CDR1 ENHRY and CDR2 SYGVKD. Trimming removed 5 bases from V and 3 bases from J; junction bases left unmatched: 14. The CDR3 sequence is 17 residues long. The CDR3 is CAISSHPGDRRYTEAFF. CDR3 sequence (DNA): TGTGCCATCAGTTCCCACCCCGGGGACAGGCGGTACACTGAAGCTTTCTTT.

The gene calls are TRBV10-3 and TRBJ2-1; D is uncertain. Looked up from germline, CDR1 is ENHRY and CDR2 is SYGVKD. This CDR3 comprises 12 residues. Deletions cut 3 bases from V and 8 bases from J, with 8 bases between. This chain's CDR3 is CAISDSLDEQFF. The DNA of the CDR3 is TGTGCCATCAGTGACTCCCTAGATGAGCAGTTCTTC.

The chain employs TRBV5-4 and TRBJ2-6, with D tentatively TRBD1 or TRBD2 (5 bases each). Germline V lookup: CDR1 SGHNT, CDR2 YYREEE (reference sequence). With 7 bases removed from V and 0 bases from J, the gap between germline ends came to 14 bases. This CDR3 contains 16 residues. The CDR3 loop reads CASGGSGHSGANVLTF. Here the CDR3 DNA reads TGTGCCAGCGGGGGTTCTGGGCACTCTGGGGCCAACGTCCTGACTTTC.

This chain connects TRBV28 to TRBJ2-1, with 10 positions matching TRBD2. Germline V CDR1 and CDR2: MDHEN, SYDVKM. This CDR3 is 16 amino acids long. V shed 5 bases and J 0 bases; nucleotides not matched to a gene: 4. The CDR3 DNA reads TGTGCCAGCAGTCCTTTAGCGGGAGGCTCCTACAATGAGCAGTTCTTC. This encodes CASSPLAGGSYNEQFF. Variable domain in full (rest from reference TRBV28 and TRBJ2-1): DVKVTQSSRYLVKRTGEKVFLECVQDMDHENMFWYRQDPGLGLRLIYFSYDVKMKEKGDIPEGYSVSREKKERFSLILESASTNQTSMYLCASSPLAGGSYNEQFFGPGTRLTVL.

The V call is TRBV5-6, the J call TRBJ2-7; D call uncertain. The V and J ends lost 1 base and 7 bases respectively, with 9 bases between them. Germline loops: CDR1 SGHDT, CDR2 YYEEEE. The CDR3 loop spans 12 amino acids. This CDR3 is CASSLSPAEQYF. The CDR3 coding sequence is TGTGCCAGCAGCTTGTCCCCAGCTGAGCAGTACTTC.

The chain recombines TRBV28 with TRBJ1-1; maybe TRBD1 (5 bases). Germline lookup yields CDR1 MDHEN and CDR2 SYDVKM. Trimming pared 5 bases from V and 11 bases from J, leaving 21 bases between. The CDR3 is 14 amino acids. In DNA form, the CDR3 reads TGTGCCAGCAGTGGATCGACGGGGGGAGCAAGGGCTTTCTTT. This gives the protein CASSGSTGGARAFF.

Only one count was recorded for this clone. The chain combines TRBV27 with TRBJ2-7, with 11 nucleotides matching TRBD1. Germline CDR1 and CDR2: MNHEY and SMNVEV (reference sequence). Unmatched junction bases numbered 6, after V lost 5 bases and J lost 3 bases. The CDR3 contains 15 residues. The DNA for the CDR3 is TGTGCCAGCAGTCCGGGGACAGGGGGAGTCTACGAGCAGTACTTC. As protein: CASSPGTGGVYEQYF.

The V call is TRBV10-2, the J call TRBJ1-1; D not resolved. The germline V and J ends were trimmed by 4 bases and 5 bases, with 11 bases remaining between them. CDR1 is WSHSY, CDR2 SAAADI, per germline. The CDR3 extends over 13 amino acids. DNA of the CDR3: TGCGCCAGCAGTGTAGTGGGTCAAACTGAAGCTTTCTTT. This gives the protein CASSVVGQTEAFF.

This chain uses TRBV29-1 with TRBJ2-7; D is ambiguous. Deletions cut 4 bases from V and 2 bases from J, with 9 bases between. CDR1 is SQVTM, CDR2 ANQGSEA, per germline. The CDR3 runs 12 residues. The CDR3 coding sequence is TGCAGCGTTGGGGCCAGGACCTACGAGCAGTACTTC. Translated, it gives CSVGARTYEQYF.

The rearrangement links TRBV4-1 to TRBJ1-1; D is uncertain. V was trimmed by 0 bases and J by 0 bases, leaving 17 bases between them. CDR3 size: 18 residues. Germline V gene sequence: CDR1 MGHRA, CDR2 YSYEKL. The CDR3 DNA reads as TGCGCCAGCAGCCAAGAAAGGCAAAGGATACCGATGAACACTGAAGCTTTCTTT. Amino acids: CASSQERQRIPMNTEAFF.

The V call is TRBV11-2, the J call TRBJ1-4, with 7 bases that match TRBD1. Per the germline V gene, CDR1 is SGHAT and CDR2 is FQNNGV. This CDR3 is built from 17 residues. V dropped 10 bases and J dropped 0; count of bases not matched to a gene: 14. Here the CDR3 DNA reads TGTGCCATCATGCTCCAGGGGGAAAAAACAACTAATGAAAAACTGTTTTTT. Translating gives CAIMLQGEKTTNEKLFF.

The rearrangement links TRBV4-1 to TRBJ2-1; D may be TRBD1 (6 bases). Trimming left V 0 bases short and J 3 bases short, with 21 bases between. The CDR3 totals 19 residues. Germline assignment: CDR1 MGHRA and CDR2 YSYEKL. The CDR3 bases are TGCGCCAGCAGCCAAGATCACAGGGTAGCCCTTAATCGCTACAATGAGCAGTTCTTC. This codes for CASSQDHRVALNRYNEQFF.

The rearrangement joins TRBV27 to TRBJ2-1, with 8 positions matching TRBD2. The CDR3 contains 15 residues. The germline CDR1 and CDR2 sequences are MNHEY and SMNVEV (reference sequence). The ends lost 6 bases at V and 8 bases at J; junction bases unmatched: 12. The CDR3 DNA follows: TGTGCCAGCAGACCCCAGCGGCGGGAGGTTCATGAGCAGTTCTTC. Protein: CASRPQRREVHEQFF.

The CDR3 DNA follows: TGTGCCAGCAGTTTATGGGACAGGGTAGAGAACACTGAAGCTTTCTTT. Translation: CASSLWDRVENTEAFF. V is TRBV28 and J is TRBJ1-1, with TRBD1 matching 8 bases. The J segment lost 1 base and the V segment lost 0 bases, leaving 4 bases of the junction unmatched. CDR1 and CDR2 (germline): MDHEN, SYDVKM. This CDR3 has 16 residues.

The chain couples TRBV4-1 to TRBJ2-1; 10 bases align to TRBD2. Germline values: CDR1 MGHRA, CDR2 YSYEKL. After removal of 5 bases from V and 8 bases from J, the junction contained 12 bases not matched to a gene. The CDR3 spans 16 residues. CDR3 amino acids: CASSSRVAGGLDEQFF. The CDR3 coding sequence is TGCGCCAGCAGCTCCCGGGTAGCGGGGGGTTTAGATGAGCAGTTCTTC.

The genes are TRBV7-9 and TRBJ2-1; TRBD2 aligns across 10 bases. This CDR3 contains 14 residues. The germline CDR1 and CDR2 sequences are SEHNR and FQNEAQ (reference sequence). Germline trimming cut 1 base from V and 9 bases from J; bases unmatched to any gene: 3. The DNA of the CDR3 is TGTGCCAGCAGCTTAGGTCTAGCGGGAGCTGAGCAGTTCTTC. Protein product: CASSLGLAGAEQFF.

This chain uses TRBV15 with TRBJ2-2, with 8 bases fitting TRBD1. This CDR3 region has 14 residues. J was trimmed by 5 bases and V by 8 bases; bases with no gene match: 7. Germline values: CDR1 LNHNV, CDR2 YYDKDF (reference sequence). The CDR3 bases are TGTGCCACCTCAAACCGGGACAGGACCGGGGAGCTGTTTTTT. Translation gives CATSNRDRTGELFF.

J is TRBJ2-1 and V is TRBV4-1; the match to TRBD2 covers 11 bases. V lost 4 bases to trimming and J lost 5 bases; unmatched junction nucleotides: 4. There are 15 residues in the CDR3. Germline V gene sequence: CDR1 MGHRA, CDR2 YSYEKL. CDR3 in DNA: TGCGCCAGCAGCCTCGGGACTAGCGGAAACAATGAGCAGTTCTTC. As protein: CASSLGTSGNNEQFF.

The chain recombines TRBV5-1 with TRBJ2-7, with a possible D match to TRBD1 (6 bases). CDR3 length: 14 amino acids. V gave up 4 bases and J gave up 1 base, with 12 bases separating them. Germline V lookup: CDR1 SGHRS, CDR2 YFSETQ. The CDR3 bases are TGCGCCAGCAGCAGGGGGACGGGGTCCTACGAGCAGTACTTC. This sequence encodes CASSRGTGSYEQYF. Drawing the rest from reference TRBV5-1 and TRBJ2-7, the complete variable domain is KAGVTQTPRYLIKTRGQQVTLSCSPISGHRSVSWYQQTPGQGLQFLFEYFSETQRNKGNFPGRFSGRQFSNSRSEMNVSTLELGDSALYLCASSRGTGSYEQYFGPGTRLTVT.

This chain connects TRBV28 to TRBJ2-7, with D possibly being TRBD1 (5 bases). Germline V gives CDR1 MDHEN, CDR2 SYDVKM. The V and J ends lost 6 bases and 4 bases respectively, with 19 bases between them. CDR3 length equals 15 residues. This CDR3 is CASSRGLDTQYEQYF. CDR3 sequence (DNA): TGTGCCAGCAGCCGTGGGTTGGACACCCAATACGAGCAGTACTTC.